The clone carrying this T cell receptor beta chain was picked up a small number of times. The target antigen is unknown. The sample is drawn from a study of T cell repertoires in cytomegalovirus infection. Study information: TCR beta signatures that were public indicated CMV infection and matching HLA type. Study outcomes and limitations: The ex vivo response was dominated by HLA-C-restricted CMV-specific TCR beta clonotypes. Identification of carriers of CMV plus the relevant HLA was achieved through cumulative public TCR beta family frequency.

This CDR3 spans 16 amino acids. V lost 6 bases to trimming and J lost 0 bases, with 17 bases between them. Germline CDR1 is SGHDN and CDR2 is FVKESK. TCRdb fed the reads into MiXCR, producing one record per CDR3 protein. The data hold 150,000 to 200,000 distinct CDR3 sequences, with roughly 19% observed a single time. Sequenced input: PBMCs. The chain combines TRBV14 with TRBJ2-5; D possibly corresponds to TRBD1 (5 bases). The receptor was isolated from a human donor in good health (CMV status not recorded). Some clones in this sample may be carry-over from other donors' samples. Here the CDR3 DNA reads TGTGCCAGCAGTAGCATGGTTCAGGGCTACCAAGAGACCCAGTACTTC. Translating gives CASSSMVQGYQETQYF. The full variable domain, in which reference TRBV14 and TRBJ2-5 provide the parts outside the CDR3, is EAGVTQFPSHSVIEKGQTVTLRCDPISGHDNLYWYRRVMGKEIKFLLHFVKESKQDESGMPNNRFLAERTGGTYSTLKVQPAELEDSGVYFCASSSMVQGYQETQYFGPGTRLLVL.